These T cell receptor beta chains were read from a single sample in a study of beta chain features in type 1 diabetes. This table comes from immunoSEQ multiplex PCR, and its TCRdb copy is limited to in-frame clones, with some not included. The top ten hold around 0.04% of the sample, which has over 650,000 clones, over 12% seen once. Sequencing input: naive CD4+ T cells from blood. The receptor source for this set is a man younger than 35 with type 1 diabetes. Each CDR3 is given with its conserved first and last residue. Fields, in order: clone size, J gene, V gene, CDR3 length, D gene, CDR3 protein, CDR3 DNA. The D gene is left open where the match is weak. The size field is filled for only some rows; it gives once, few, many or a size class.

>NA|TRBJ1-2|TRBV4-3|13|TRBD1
CASSQEDRDSYTF
TGCGCCAGCAGCCAAGAGGACAGGGATAGCTACACCTTC
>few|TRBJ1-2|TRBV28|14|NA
CASSPSARNYGYTF
TGTGCCAGCAGTCCGTCGGCCCGGAACTATGGCTACACCTTC
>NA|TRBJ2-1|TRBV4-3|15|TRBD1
CASSQTGTGDNEQFF
TGCGCCAGCAGTCAAACGGGGACAGGGGACAATGAGCAGTTCTTC
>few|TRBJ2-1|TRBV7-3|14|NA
CASSLTRDDNEQFF
TGTGCCAGCAGCTTAACTCGGGACGACAATGAGCAGTTCTTC
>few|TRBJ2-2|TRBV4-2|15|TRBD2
CASSRGGEGTGELFF
TGTGCCAGCAGCCGCGGGGGAGAAGGCACCGGGGAGCTGTTTTTT
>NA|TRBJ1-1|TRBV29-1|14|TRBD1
CSVGQGRSDTEAFF
TGCAGCGTTGGACAGGGGCGTTCGGACACTGAAGCTTTCTTT
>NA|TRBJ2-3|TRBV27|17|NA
CASSLPSGPMGADTQYF
TGTGCCAGCAGTTTACCATCCGGGCCCATGGGGGCAGATACGCAGTATTTT
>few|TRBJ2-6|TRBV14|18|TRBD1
CASSEFTGVISGANVLTF
TGTGCCAGCAGCGAATTTACAGGGGTCATCTCTGGGGCCAACGTCCTGACTTTC
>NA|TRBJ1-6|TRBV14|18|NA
CASSRREGLSSYNSPLHF
TGTGCCAGCAGCCGGAGGGAGGGACTGAGCTCCTATAATTCACCCCTCCACTTT
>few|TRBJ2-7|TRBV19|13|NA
CAGTGPSPYEQYF
TGTGCCGGAACGGGACCCTCCCCGTACGAGCAGTACTTC
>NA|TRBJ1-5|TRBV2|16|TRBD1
CASSFRTGEGNQPQHF
TGTGCCAGCAGTTTCCGGACAGGGGAGGGCAATCAGCCCCAGCATTTT
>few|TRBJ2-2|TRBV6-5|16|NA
CASSYPRGQLSGELFF
TGTGCCAGCAGTTACCCGAGGGGACAACTTAGCGGGGAGCTGTTTTTT
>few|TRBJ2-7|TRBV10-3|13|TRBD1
CAISGQGAREQYF
TGTGCCATCAGTGGACAGGGGGCGCGAGAGCAGTACTTC
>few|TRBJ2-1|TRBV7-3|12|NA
CASSSSGNEQFF
TGTGCCAGCAGCTCCTCAGGGAATGAGCAGTTCTTC
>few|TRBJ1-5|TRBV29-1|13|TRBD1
CSVGTGPNQPQHF
TGCAGCGTTGGGACAGGGCCCAATCAGCCCCAGCATTTT
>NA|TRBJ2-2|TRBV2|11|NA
CASSEYGELFF
TGTGCCAGCAGTGAATACGGGGAGCTGTTTTTT